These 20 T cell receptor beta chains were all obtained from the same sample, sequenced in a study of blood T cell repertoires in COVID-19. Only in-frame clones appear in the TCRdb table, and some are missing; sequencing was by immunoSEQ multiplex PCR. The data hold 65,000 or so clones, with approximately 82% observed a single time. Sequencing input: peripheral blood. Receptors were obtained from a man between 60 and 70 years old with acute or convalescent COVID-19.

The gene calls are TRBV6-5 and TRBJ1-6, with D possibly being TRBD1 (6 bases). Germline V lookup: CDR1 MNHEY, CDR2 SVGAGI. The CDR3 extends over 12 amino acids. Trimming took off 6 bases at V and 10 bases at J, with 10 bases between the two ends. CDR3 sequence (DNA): TGTGCCAGCAGACTACAGGGCTCACCCCTCCACTTT. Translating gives CASRLQGSPLHF.

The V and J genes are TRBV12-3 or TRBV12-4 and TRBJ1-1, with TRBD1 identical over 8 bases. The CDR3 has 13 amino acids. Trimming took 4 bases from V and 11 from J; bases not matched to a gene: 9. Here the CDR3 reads CASSSAGGTNAFF. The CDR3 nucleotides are TGTGCCAGCAGTTCCGCAGGGGGCACGAATGCTTTCTTT.

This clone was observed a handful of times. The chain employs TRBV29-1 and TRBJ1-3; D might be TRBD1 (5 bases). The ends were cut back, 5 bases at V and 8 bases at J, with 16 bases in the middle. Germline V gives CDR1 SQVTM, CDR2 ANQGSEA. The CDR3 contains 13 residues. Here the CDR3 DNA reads TGCAGCGTTAGTCGGGGGTTCCGAGACACCATATATTTT. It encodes CSVSRGFRDTIYF.

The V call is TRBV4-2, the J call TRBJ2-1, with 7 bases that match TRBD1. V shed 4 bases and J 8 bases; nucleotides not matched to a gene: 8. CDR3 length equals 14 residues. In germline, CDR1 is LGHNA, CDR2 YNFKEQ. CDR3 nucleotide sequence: TGTGCCAGCAGCCGGCGACAGGGCATGGATGAGCAGTTCTTC. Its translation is CASSRRQGMDEQFF.

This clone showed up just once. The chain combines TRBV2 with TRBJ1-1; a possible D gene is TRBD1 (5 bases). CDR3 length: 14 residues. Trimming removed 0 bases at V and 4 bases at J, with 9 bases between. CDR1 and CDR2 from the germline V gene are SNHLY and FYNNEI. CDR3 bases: TGTGCCAGCAGTGAAGCGGCGGGGGGCACTGAAGCTTTCTTT. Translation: CASSEAAGGTEAFF.

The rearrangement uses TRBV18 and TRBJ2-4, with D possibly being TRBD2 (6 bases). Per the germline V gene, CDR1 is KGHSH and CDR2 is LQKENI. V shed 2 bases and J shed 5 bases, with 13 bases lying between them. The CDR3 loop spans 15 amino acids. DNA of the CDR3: TGTGCCAGCTCACCAATTGCTAGCGCCGAAAACATTCAGTACTTC. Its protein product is CASSPIASAENIQYF.

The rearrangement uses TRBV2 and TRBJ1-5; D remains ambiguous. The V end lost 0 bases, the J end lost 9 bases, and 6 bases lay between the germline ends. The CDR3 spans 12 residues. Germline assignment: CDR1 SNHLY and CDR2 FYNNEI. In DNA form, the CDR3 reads TGTGCCAGCAGTGAAGCGGTTAGGCCCCAGCATTTT. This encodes CASSEAVRPQHF.

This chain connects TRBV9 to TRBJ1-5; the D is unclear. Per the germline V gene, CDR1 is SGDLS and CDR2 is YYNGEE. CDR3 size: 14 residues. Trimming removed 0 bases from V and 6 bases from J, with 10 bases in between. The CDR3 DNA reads TGTGCCAGCAGCGTAGGGGCAGAGGGTCAGCCCCAGCATTTT. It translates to CASSVGAEGQPQHF.

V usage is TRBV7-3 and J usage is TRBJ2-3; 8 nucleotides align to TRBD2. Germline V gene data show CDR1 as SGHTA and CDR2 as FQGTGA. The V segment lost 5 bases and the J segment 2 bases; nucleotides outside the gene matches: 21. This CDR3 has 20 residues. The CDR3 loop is CASSLIGPAGDGRPTDTQYF. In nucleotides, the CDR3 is TGTGCCAGCAGCCTCATCGGGCCAGCGGGGGATGGGCGGCCCACAGATACGCAGTATTTT. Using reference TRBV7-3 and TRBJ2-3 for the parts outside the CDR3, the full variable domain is GAGVSQTPSNKVTEKGKYVELRCDPISGHTALYWYRQSLGQGPEFLIYFQGTGAADDSGLPNDRFFAVRPEGSVSTLKIQRTERGDSAVYLCASSLIGPAGDGRPTDTQYFGPGTRLTVL.

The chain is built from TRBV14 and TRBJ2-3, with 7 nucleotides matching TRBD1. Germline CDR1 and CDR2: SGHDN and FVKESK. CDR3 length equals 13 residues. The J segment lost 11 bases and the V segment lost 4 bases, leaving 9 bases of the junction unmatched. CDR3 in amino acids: CASSLERQGVQYF. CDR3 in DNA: TGTGCCAGCAGCCTTGAAAGACAGGGAGTGCAGTATTTT.

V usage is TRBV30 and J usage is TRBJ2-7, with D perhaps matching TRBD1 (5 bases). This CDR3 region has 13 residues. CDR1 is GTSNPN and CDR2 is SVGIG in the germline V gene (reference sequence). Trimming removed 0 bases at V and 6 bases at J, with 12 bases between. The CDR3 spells CAWSVLEGAEQYF. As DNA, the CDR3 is TGTGCCTGGAGTGTACTGGAAGGGGCCGAGCAGTACTTC.

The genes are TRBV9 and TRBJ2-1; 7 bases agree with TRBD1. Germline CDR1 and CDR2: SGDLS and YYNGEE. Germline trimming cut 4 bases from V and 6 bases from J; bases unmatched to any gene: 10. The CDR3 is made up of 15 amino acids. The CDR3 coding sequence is TGTGCCAGCAGCCAGACAGGGTCAGGGGTCAATGAGCAGTTCTTC. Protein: CASSQTGSGVNEQFF.

CDR3 sequence (DNA): TGTGCCAGCAGCCAAGGCAGGGCAGGCCAGCCCCAGCATTTT. Translation gives CASSQGRAGQPQHF. The chain combines TRBV14 with TRBJ1-5, with a tentative D call TRBD1 (5 bases). The CDR3 is 14 residues long. The germline V and J ends were trimmed by 1 base and 7 bases, with 11 bases remaining between them. The V gene's germline CDR1 is SGHDN and CDR2 FVKESK.

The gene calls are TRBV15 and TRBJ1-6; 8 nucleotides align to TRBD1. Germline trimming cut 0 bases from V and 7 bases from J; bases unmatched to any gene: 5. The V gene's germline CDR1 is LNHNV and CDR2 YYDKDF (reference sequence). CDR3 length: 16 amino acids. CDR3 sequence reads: CATSRETGASNSPLHF. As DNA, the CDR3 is TGTGCCACCAGCAGAGAGACAGGGGCTTCCAATTCACCCCTCCACTTT.

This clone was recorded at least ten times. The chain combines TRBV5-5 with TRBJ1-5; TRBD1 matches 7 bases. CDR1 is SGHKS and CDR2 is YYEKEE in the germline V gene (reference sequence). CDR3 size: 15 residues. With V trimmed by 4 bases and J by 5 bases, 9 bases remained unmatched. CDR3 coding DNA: TGTGCCAGCAGCCGAACAGGGGCGGGCGATCAGCCCCAGCATTTT. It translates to CASSRTGAGDQPQHF.

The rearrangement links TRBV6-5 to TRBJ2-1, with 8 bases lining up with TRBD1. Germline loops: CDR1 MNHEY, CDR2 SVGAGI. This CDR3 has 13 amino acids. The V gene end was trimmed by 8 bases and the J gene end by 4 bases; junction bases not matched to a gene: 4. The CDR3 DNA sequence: TGTGCCAGCCGGGACAGGTTATACAATGAGCAGTTCTTC. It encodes CASRDRLYNEQFF.

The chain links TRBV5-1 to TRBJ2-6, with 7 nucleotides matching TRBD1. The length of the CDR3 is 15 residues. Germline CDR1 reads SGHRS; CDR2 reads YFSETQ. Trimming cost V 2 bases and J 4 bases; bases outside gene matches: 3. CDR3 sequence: CASSFTGDGANVLTF. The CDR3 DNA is TGCGCCAGCAGCTTCACAGGGGACGGGGCCAACGTCCTGACTTTC.

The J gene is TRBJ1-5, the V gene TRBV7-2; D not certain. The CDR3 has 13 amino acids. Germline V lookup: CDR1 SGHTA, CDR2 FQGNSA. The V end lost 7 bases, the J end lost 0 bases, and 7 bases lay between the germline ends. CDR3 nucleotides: TGTGCCAGCACCTCCAGTAGCAATCAGCCCCAGCATTTT. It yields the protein CASTSSSNQPQHF.

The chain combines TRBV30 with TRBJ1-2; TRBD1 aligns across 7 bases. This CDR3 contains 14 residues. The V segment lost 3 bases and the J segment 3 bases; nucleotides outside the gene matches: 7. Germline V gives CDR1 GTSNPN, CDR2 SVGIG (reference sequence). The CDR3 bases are TGTGCCTGGAGGTGGGACAGAGACGACTATGGCTACACCTTC. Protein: CAWRWDRDDYGYTF.

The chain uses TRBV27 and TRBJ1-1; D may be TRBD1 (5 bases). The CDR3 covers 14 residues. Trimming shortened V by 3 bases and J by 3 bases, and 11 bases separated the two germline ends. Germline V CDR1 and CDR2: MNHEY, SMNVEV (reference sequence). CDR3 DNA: TGTGCCAGCAGTTTGGGGGGAGAATACACTGAAGCTTTCTTT. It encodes CASSLGGEYTEAFF.